Below are 12 T cell receptor beta chains sequenced from a single sample in a study of T-cell reconstitution after alpha-beta-depleted transplantation in children. The library targeted TCRbeta and was prepared with unique molecular identifiers. A single record per CDR3 protein comes from TCRdb applying MiXCR to the PCR reads. Here the sample spans some 200,000 distinct CDR3 sequences, under 8.5% being singletons. The sample here was PBMCs, mostly from graft donor cells, taken 360 days after TCRalphabeta/CD19-depleted stem cell transplant. The receptors come from a male patient between 2 and 10 years old who had a stem cell transplant for acute myeloid leukemia, so the T cells may come from the graft donor.

This clonotype was recorded at least ten times. The chain couples TRBV11-2 to TRBJ2-7; tentatively, D is TRBD2 (6 bases). CDR1 is SGHAT and CDR2 is FQNNGV in the germline V gene. The CDR3 contains 14 residues. Trimming took off 5 bases at V and 3 bases at J, with 14 bases between the two ends. The CDR3 DNA is TGTGCCAGCAGCCCCCGGGGACTTAGCTACGAGCAGTACGTC. It yields the protein CASSPRGLSYEQYV.

This clonotype was seen ten or more times. This chain links TRBV4-3 with TRBJ1-6; D is unclear. Germline lookup yields CDR1 LGHNA and CDR2 YSLEER. Deletions cut 0 bases from V and 7 bases from J, with 13 bases between. The CDR3 is made up of 16 amino acids. CDR3 sequence reads: CASSQDGGFMNSPLHF. In DNA, the CDR3 is TGCGCCAGCAGCCAAGACGGAGGGTTTATGAATTCACCCCTCCACTTT.

This clonotype was counted many times. V is TRBV11-2 and J is TRBJ2-7; 7 bases agree with TRBD1. This CDR3 spans 14 amino acids. J was trimmed by 4 bases and V by 0 bases; bases with no gene match: 3. Looked up from germline, CDR1 is SGHAT and CDR2 is FQNNGV. This CDR3 is CASSLETGYYEQYF. CDR3 bases: TGTGCCAGCAGCTTAGAGACAGGGTATTACGAGCAGTACTTC.

This clonotype occurred a few times. J is TRBJ2-3 and V is TRBV5-1; D not certain. This CDR3 is built from 15 residues. Germline CDR1 is SGHRS and CDR2 is YFSETQ. V lost 0 bases to trimming and J lost 1 base, with 9 bases between them. The CDR3: CASSLEGIRTDTQYF. The CDR3 DNA sequence: TGCGCCAGCAGCTTGGAGGGTATTCGCACAGATACGCAGTATTTT.

This clonotype was detected a few times. The V call is TRBV11-2, the J call TRBJ2-7; D unresolved. The V end lost 6 bases, the J end lost 3 bases, and 6 bases lay between the germline ends. The CDR3 loop spans 11 amino acids. The germline V gene has CDR1 SGHAT and CDR2 FQNNGV. The CDR3 sequence is CASRDHYEQYV. The DNA for the CDR3 is TGTGCCAGCAGAGACCACTACGAGCAGTACGTC.

The chain carries TRBV20-1 and TRBJ2-2; 8 bases agree with TRBD2. The V and J ends lost 1 base and 10 bases, in that order; junction bases with no gene match: 5. In germline, CDR1 is DFQATT, CDR2 SNEGSKA (reference sequence). This CDR3 has 13 residues. The CDR3 region is CSARARGGLELFF. The CDR3 coding sequence is TGCAGTGCTAGAGCTCGGGGGGGCCTGGAGCTGTTTTTT.

The V and J genes are TRBV12-3 or TRBV12-4 and TRBJ2-4; 13 positions agree with TRBD2. This CDR3 comprises 14 residues. Trimming at V came to 11 bases and at J to 3 bases, leaving 4 bases not matched to a gene. The CDR3 spells CACRLAGGKNIQYF. For the CDR3, the DNA is TGTGCCTGTAGACTAGCGGGAGGCAAAAACATTCAGTACTTC.

As to this clonotype: At one boundary the junction diverges from the germline segment, which might be a read error. This chain connects TRBV7-6 to TRBJ1-3, with D hard to call. CDR1 and CDR2 from the germline V gene are SGHVS and FNYEAQ. The CDR3 runs 17 residues. In DNA form, the CDR3 reads TGTGCCATCAGCCCTCGTCCGGACTTTGTCTCTGGAAACACCATATATTTT. This sequence encodes CAISPRPDFVSGNTIYF. The whole variable domain, filled in from reference TRBV7-6 and TRBJ1-3, reads GAGVSQSPRYKVTKRGQDVALRCDPISGHVSLYWYRQALGQGPEFLTYFNYEAQQDKSGLPNDRFSAERPEGSISTLTIQRTEQRDSAMYRCAISPRPDFVSGNTIYFGEGSWLTVV.

This clonotype was picked up a small number of times. This chain uses TRBV20-1 with TRBJ1-5, with 7 nucleotides matching TRBD1. Germline trimming cut 4 bases from V and 6 bases from J; bases unmatched to any gene: 3. CDR3 length: 12 amino acids. CDR1 and CDR2 (germline): DFQATT, SNEGSKA (reference sequence). The CDR3 spells CSAKGAGQPQHF. The CDR3 DNA follows: TGCAGTGCTAAGGGGGCGGGTCAGCCCCAGCATTTT.

This clonotype was counted at least ten times. The chain couples TRBV28 to TRBJ1-2; possible D gene TRBD1, 6 bases. Germline assignment: CDR1 MDHEN and CDR2 SYDVKM. CDR3 length: 15 residues. Trimming removed 6 bases from V and 0 bases from J, with 14 bases in between. CDR3 sequence (DNA): TGTGCCAGCAGGGGACGAGGACAGCCTAACTATGGCTACACCTTC. This encodes CASRGRGQPNYGYTF.

This chain uses TRBV7-2 with TRBJ1-2, with 8 bases aligning to TRBD1. CDR1 is SGHTA and CDR2 is FQGNSA in the germline V gene. CDR3 size: 18 residues. V trimming: 5 bases; J trimming: 0 bases; junction bases outside the gene matches: 14. The CDR3 DNA reads TGTGCCAGCAGCGCCGGACAGGGAGTCAGTCTATCTAACTATGGCTACACCTTC. As protein: CASSAGQGVSLSNYGYTF.

This clonotype was recorded many times. V and J are TRBV20-1 and TRBJ2-1; 7 positions agree with TRBD1. V was pared by 2 bases and J by 9 bases, with 4 bases of the junction left unmatched. CDR3 length: 12 amino acids. Germline assignment: CDR1 DFQATT and CDR2 SNEGSKA (reference sequence). This chain's CDR3 is CSARPPGGEQFF. CDR3 in DNA: TGCAGTGCTAGACCACCAGGGGGTGAGCAGTTCTTC.